Below, one T cell receptor beta chain is given with its context. Its antigen remains unidentified. The donors, healthy Caucasians from Russia, were aged 6 to 90. The record originates from a study of blood T cells in healthy people across ages. With V trimmed by 5 bases and J by 7 bases, 9 bases remained unmatched. The CDR3 is 14 amino acids. PCR was performed a second time for 7 to 11 cycles using a sample-barcoded 5' primer and a J-beta primer mix. Each CDR3 protein gets one entry after TCRdb re-called the 5' RACE reads with MiXCR. The table shows some 1.4 million distinct CDR3 sequences, with 42% occurring only once. Whole-study results and caveats: Aged donors had fewer naive CD4+ cells and lower diversity than long-lived donors. Roughly linear declines in TCR beta diversity per million T cells occurred with age. Estimated diversity across one million T cells was deemed an underestimate.

This receptor was identified in a woman aged 18-30 years in good health. Material: blood. This sequence joins TRBV12-3 or TRBV12-4 and TRBJ1-2; 8 bases match TRBD1. The CDR3 region is CASSVQITGGGYTF. CDR3 bases: TGTGCCAGCAGTGTACAGATCACAGGGGGTGGCTACACCTTC.